This T cell receptor (beta chain) was captured in a study of T cells in Graves' hyperthyroidism and ophthalmopathy. This clonotype was counted a few times. Germline V gene sequence: CDR1 MDHEN, CDR2 SYDVKM. This CDR3 comprises 13 residues. V was clipped by 8 bases and J by 1 base, with 9 bases between them. RNA transcripts provided the source from which TCR beta CDR3 regions were amplified. The HTBI primer set was used in a first-round RT-PCR of the TCR CDR3. In TCRdb, the multiplex PCR reads were re-called with MiXCR into one record per CDR3 protein. The top ten clones hold about 8.4% of a sample with some 770,000 distinct CDR3 sequences, about 16% of them seen once.

This clonotype was obtained from a man aged 18 to 29 with Graves' hyperthyroidism. Sequenced material: blood. The chain is built from TRBV28 and TRBJ1-5; no reliable D call. In DNA, the CDR3 is TGTGCCAGCCAAATTAACAGCAATCAGCCCCAGCATTTT. Translated, it gives CASQINSNQPQHF.